This TCR beta chain came from a study of blood T cell repertoires in COVID-19. Between the trimmed V and J ends, which lost 1 base and 1 base, there was a span of 11 bases. This CDR3 region has 15 residues. Germline V CDR1 and CDR2: SGHDN, FVKESK. This clone occurred once. The assay was immunoSEQ multiplex PCR, and TCRdb's table has in-frame clones only and misses some. The data show about 150,000 clones, with around 84% seen just once and around 9.5% held by the top ten. V usage is TRBV14 and J usage is TRBJ2-7, with D possibly TRBD2 on 7 matching bases. The sequenced sample consisted of peripheral blood. The TCR originated in a man aged 25-45 years with COVID-19, enrolled during active disease. The CDR3 reads CASSQGGGASYEQYF. As DNA, the CDR3 is TGTGCCAGCAGCCAAGGAGGGGGGGCTTCCTACGAGCAGTACTTC. Based on the CDR3 plus reference TRBV14 and TRBJ2-7, the full variable domain is EAGVTQFPSHSVIEKGQTVTLRCDPISGHDNLYWYRRVMGKEIKFLLHFVKESKQDESGMPNNRFLAERTGGTYSTLKVQPAELEDSGVYFCASSQGGGASYEQYFGPGTRLTVT.